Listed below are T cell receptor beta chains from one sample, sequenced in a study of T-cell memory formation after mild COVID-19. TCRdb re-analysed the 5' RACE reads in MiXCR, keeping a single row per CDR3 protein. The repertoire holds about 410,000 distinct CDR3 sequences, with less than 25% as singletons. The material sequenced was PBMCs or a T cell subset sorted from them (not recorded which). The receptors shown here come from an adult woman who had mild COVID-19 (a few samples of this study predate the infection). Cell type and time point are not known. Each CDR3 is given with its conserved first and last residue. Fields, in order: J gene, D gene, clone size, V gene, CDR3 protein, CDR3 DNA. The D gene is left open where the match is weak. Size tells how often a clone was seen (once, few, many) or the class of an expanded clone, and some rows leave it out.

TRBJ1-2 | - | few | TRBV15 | CATSRALSQGSYGYTF | TGTGCCACCAGCAGAGCCCTCTCCCAGGGTAGCTATGGCTACACCTTC
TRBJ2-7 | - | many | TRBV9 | CASSPWRGSSYEQYF | TGTGCCAGCAGCCCATGGAGGGGGTCTTCCTACGAGCAGTACTTC
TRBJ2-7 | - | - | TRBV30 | CAWHTGTGSDEQYF | TGTGCCTGGCACACCGGGACGGGAAGTGACGAGCAGTACTTC
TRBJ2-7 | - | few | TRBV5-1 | CASSEPRREQYF | TGCGCCAGCAGCGAACCGAGGCGAGAGCAGTACTTC
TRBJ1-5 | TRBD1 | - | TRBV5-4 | CASSLGGTGPQPQHF | TGTGCCAGCAGCTTGGGAGGGACAGGGCCTCAGCCCCAGCATTTT
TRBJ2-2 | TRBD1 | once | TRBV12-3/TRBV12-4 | CASTPGRTGFITGELFF | TGTGCCAGCACTCCAGGACGGACAGGGTTTATCACCGGGGAGCTGTTTTTT
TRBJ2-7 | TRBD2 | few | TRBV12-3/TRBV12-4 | CASSYILAGAYEQYF | TGTGCCAGCAGTTATATACTAGCGGGGGCCTACGAGCAGTACTTC
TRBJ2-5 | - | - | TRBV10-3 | CAISEGPGESQETQYF | TGTGCCATCAGTGAGGGGCCCGGGGAATCCCAAGAGACCCAGTACTTC
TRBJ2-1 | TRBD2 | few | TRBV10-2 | CASRSGGASNEQFF | TGCGCCAGCAGGAGCGGGGGGGCCTCCAATGAGCAGTTCTTC
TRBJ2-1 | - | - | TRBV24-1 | CATSIGGRGYNEQFF | TGTGCCACCAGTATTGGGGGGCGAGGTTACAATGAGCAGTTCTTC
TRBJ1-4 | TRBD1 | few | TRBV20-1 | CSAWTGGKSANEKLFF | TGCAGTGCCTGGACAGGGGGTAAATCAGCTAATGAAAAACTGTTTTTT
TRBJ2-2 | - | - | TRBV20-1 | CSARVSTGGTGELFF | TGCAGTGCTAGAGTTTCGACAGGAGGCACCGGGGAGCTGTTTTTT
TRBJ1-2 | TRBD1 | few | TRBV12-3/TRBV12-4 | CASITWVRTGGINYGYTF | TGTGCCAGCATTACTTGGGTACGGACAGGGGGTATTAACTATGGCTACACCTTC
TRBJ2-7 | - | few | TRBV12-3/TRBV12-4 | CASSFGTHEQYF | TGTGCCAGCAGTTTCGGGACTCACGAGCAGTACTTC
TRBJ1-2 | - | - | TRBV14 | CASSQAGGAYGYTF | TGTGCCAGCAGCCAAGCGGGGGGCGCCTATGGCTACACCTTC
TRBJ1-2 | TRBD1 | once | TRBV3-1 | CASSRRGHHPGYGYTF | TGTGCCAGCAGCCGCAGGGGGCACCACCCGGGTTATGGCTACACCTTC
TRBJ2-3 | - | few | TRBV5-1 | CASSPVGAWQYF | TGCGCCAGCAGCCCGGTGGGGGCCTGGCAGTATTTT
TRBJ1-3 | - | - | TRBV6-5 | CASSYGFSGNTIYF | TGTGCCAGCAGTTACGGATTCTCTGGAAACACCATATATTTT
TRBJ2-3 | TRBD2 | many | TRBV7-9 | CASSGLGTDTQYF | TGTGCCAGCAGCGGACTAGGCACAGATACGCAGTATTTT
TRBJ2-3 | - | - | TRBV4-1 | CASSQLRRPDTQYF | TGCGCCAGCAGCCAATTGCGGCGGCCAGATACGCAGTATTTT
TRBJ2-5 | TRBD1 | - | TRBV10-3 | CAISEPGQGQETQYF | TGTGCCATCAGTGAGCCCGGACAGGGTCAAGAGACCCAGTACTTC
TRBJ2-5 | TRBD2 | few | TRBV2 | CASRGIAGASGETQYF | TGTGCCAGCAGGGGGATAGCGGGAGCCTCCGGAGAGACCCAGTACTTC
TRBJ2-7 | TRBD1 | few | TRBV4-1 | CASSHPRDRGSAEQYF | TGCGCCAGCAGCCACCCCCGGGACAGGGGGTCCGCCGAGCAGTACTTC
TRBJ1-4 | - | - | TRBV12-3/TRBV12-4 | CASSFAVTGSEKLFF | TGTGCCAGCAGTTTCGCGGTTACAGGGAGTGAAAAACTGTTTTTT
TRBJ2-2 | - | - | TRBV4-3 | CASSQDRTRLGTGELFF | TGCGCCAGCAGCCAAGATCGTACGAGACTAGGGACCGGGGAGCTGTTTTTT
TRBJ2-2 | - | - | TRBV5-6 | CASSLSLAENTGELFF | TGTGCCAGCAGCTTGTCATTGGCGGAGAACACCGGGGAGCTGTTTTTT
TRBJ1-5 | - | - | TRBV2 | CARGLDGHGNQPQHF | TGTGCCAGGGGCCTGGACGGCCATGGCAATCAGCCCCAGCATTTT
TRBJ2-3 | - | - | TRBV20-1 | CSASSTDTQYF | TGCAGTGCTTCTAGCACAGATACGCAGTATTTT
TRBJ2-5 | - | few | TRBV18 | CASSNVLQETQYF | TGTGCCAGCTCAAACGTATTACAAGAGACCCAGTACTTC
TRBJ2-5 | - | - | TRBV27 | CASRGRGAGETQYF | TGTGCCAGCAGAGGGCGGGGCGCGGGAGAGACCCAGTACTTC
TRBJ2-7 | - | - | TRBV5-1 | CASSFELSYEQYF | TGCGCCAGCAGCTTCGAACTTTCCTACGAGCAGTACTTC
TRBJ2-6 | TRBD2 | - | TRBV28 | CASNLSGRAHSGANVLTF | TGTGCCAGCAATCTGAGCGGGAGGGCCCACTCTGGGGCCAACGTCCTGACTTTC
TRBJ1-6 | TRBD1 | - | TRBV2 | CASSGQENSPLHF | TGTGCCAGCAGCGGACAGGAAAATTCACCCCTCCACTTT
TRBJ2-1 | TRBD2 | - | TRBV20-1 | CSASSGGASVSSYNEQFF | TGCAGTGCATCCTCCGGGGGGGCTAGTGTGAGCTCCTACAATGAGCAGTTCTTC
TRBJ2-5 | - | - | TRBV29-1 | CSVKQETQYF | TGCAGCGTAAAACAAGAGACCCAGTACTTC
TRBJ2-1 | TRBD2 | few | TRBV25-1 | CASSGGGTYNEQFF | TGTGCCAGCAGTGGCGGGGGAACCTACAATGAGCAGTTCTTC
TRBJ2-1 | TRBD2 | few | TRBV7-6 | CASSFGLGRNNEQFF | TGTGCCAGCAGTTTCGGACTAGGACGTAACAATGAGCAGTTCTTC
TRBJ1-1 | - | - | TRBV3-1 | CASSQDRGVDTEAFF | TGTGCCAGCAGCCAAGATCGGGGGGTTGACACTGAAGCTTTCTTT
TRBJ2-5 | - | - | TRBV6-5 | CASKDFQETQYF | TGTGCCAGCAAGGATTTCCAAGAGACCCAGTACTTC
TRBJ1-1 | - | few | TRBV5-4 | CASRSQMNTEAFF | TGTGCCAGCAGGTCTCAGATGAACACTGAAGCTTTCTTT
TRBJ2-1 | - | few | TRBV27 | CASRVGSSSTYNEQFF | TGTGCCAGCAGAGTCGGGAGCTCTTCCACCTACAATGAGCAGTTCTTC
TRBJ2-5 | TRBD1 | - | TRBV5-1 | CASSLDPRTGQETQYF | TGCGCCAGCAGCTTGGACCCGAGGACAGGACAAGAGACCCAGTACTTC
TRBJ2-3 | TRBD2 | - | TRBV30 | CAWKRDYTDTQYF | TGTGCCTGGAAACGGGACTACACAGATACGCAGTATTTT
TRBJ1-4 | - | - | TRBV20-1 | CSAKPSGTAVVKLFF | TGCAGTGCAAAGCCCTCCGGGACGGCGGTCGTAAAACTGTTTTTT
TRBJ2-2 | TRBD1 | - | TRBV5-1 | CASSSSGTGVLGELFF | TGCGCCAGCAGCTCTTCCGGGACAGGGGTACTCGGGGAGCTGTTTTTT
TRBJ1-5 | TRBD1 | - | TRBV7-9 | CASSRQGNPQPQHF | TGTGCCAGCAGCCGACAGGGGAATCCTCAGCCCCAGCATTTT
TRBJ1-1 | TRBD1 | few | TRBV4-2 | CASSHGQGEPVAEAFF | TGTGCCAGCAGCCATGGACAGGGAGAACCGGTCGCTGAAGCTTTCTTT
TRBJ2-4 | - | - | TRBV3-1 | CASSQGWSGKNIQYF | TGTGCCAGCAGCCAAGGGTGGTCCGGCAAAAACATTCAGTACTTC
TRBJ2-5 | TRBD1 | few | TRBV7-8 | CASSLRPLRDRAQETQYF | TGTGCCAGCAGCTTACGTCCCCTCCGGGACAGAGCCCAAGAGACCCAGTACTTC
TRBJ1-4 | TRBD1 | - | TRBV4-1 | CASSQEPTGVGEKLFF | TGCGCCAGCAGCCAAGAACCAACAGGGGTTGGTGAAAAACTGTTTTTT
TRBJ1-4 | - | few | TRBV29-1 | CSVANRAHNEKLFF | TGCAGCGTTGCCAACAGGGCCCATAATGAAAAACTGTTTTTT
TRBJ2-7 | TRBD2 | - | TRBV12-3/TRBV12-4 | CASSPRSGSNPYEQYF | TGTGCCAGCAGTCCCCGCAGCGGGAGCAATCCCTACGAGCAGTACTTC
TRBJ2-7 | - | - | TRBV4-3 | CASSQDGDYEQYF | TGCGCCAGCAGCCAAGACGGAGACTACGAGCAGTACTTC
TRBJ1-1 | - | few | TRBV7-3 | CASSLNPGMNTEAFF | TGTGCCAGCAGCTTAAATCCAGGGATGAACACTGAAGCTTTCTTT
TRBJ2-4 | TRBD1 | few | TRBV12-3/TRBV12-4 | CASRSTGGNIQYF | TGTGCCAGCAGGTCCACAGGGGGAAACATTCAGTACTTC
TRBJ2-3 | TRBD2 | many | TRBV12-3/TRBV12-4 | CASRGTSGRGDQYF | TGTGCCAGCAGGGGGACTAGCGGGAGAGGGGACCAGTATTTT
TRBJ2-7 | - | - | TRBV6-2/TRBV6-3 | CASRPGGDYEQYF | TGTGCCAGTCGGCCAGGCGGCGACTACGAGCAGTACTTC